This TCR beta chain was obtained from a study of cytomegalovirus exposure and HLA in healthy donors. About the research overall: In terms of ancestry, the Caucasian-associated cluster contained more than 65% of the roughly 400 genotyped donors. Findings of the study overall: Later analysis found that TCR beta chains associated with HLA were more clonally expanded than other, equally common chains. Exclusion applied to some V segments, including TRBV6-2 and TRBV6-3, as they were indistinguishable.

In regard to this clone: Its target is unknown.

The PCR ran on 60 Vbeta and 13 Jbeta primers. Clones were sequenced by immunoSEQ multiplex PCR, and TCRdb holds only the in-frame ones, with some missing. The sample comprises 100,000 or so clones, about two thirds of which are singletons, and 2% to 3% rests with the top ten. Unrecorded immune exposures were likely, despite nominal health at sampling. V gave up 3 bases and J gave up 3 bases; unmatched junction bases: 6. Germline values: CDR1 SEHNR, CDR2 FQNEAQ (reference sequence). The CDR3 is 15 amino acids. The chain carries TRBV7-9 and TRBJ2-7; TRBD1 matches 9 bases. This clonotype was obtained from a man aged 50 to 59 in good health and CMV-seronegative. The material sequenced was PBMCs. For the CDR3, the DNA is TGTGCCAGCAGCTTTTTACAGGGGGCGATCTACGAGCAGTACTTC. Residues: CASSFLQGAIYEQYF.